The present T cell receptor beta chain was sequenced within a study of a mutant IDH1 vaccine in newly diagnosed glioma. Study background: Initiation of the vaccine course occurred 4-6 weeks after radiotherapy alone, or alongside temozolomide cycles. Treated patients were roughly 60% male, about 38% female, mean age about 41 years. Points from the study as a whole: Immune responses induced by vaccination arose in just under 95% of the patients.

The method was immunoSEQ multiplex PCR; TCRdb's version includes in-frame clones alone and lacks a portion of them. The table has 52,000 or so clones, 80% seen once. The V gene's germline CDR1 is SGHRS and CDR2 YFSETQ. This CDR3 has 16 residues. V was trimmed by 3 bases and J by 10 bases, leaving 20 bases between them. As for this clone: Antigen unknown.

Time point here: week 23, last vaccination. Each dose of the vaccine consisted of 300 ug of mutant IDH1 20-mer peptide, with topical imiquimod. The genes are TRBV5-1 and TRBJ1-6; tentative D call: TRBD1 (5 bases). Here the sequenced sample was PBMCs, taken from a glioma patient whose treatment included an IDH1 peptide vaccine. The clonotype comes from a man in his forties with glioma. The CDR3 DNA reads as TGCGCCAGCAGCTCCAACGGGGCCCCCGAGGGCTCACCCCTCCACTTT. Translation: CASSSNGAPEGSPLHF. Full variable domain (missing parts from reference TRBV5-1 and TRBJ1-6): KAGVTQTPRYLIKTRGQQVTLSCSPISGHRSVSWYQQTPGQGLQFLFEYFSETQRNKGNFPGRFSGRQFSNSRSEMNVSTLELGDSALYLCASSSNGAPEGSPLHFGNGTRLTVT.